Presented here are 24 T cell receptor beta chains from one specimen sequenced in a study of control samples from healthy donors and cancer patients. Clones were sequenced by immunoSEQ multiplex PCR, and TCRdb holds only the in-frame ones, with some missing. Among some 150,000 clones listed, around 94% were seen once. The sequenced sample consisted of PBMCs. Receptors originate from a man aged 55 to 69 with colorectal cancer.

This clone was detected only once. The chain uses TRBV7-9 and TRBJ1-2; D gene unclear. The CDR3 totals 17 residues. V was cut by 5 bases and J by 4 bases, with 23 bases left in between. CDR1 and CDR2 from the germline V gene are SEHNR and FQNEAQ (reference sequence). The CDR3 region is CASSPKTEIGRFYGYTF. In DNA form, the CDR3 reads TGTGCCAGCAGCCCGAAAACTGAAATTGGGCGGTTCTATGGCTACACCTTC.

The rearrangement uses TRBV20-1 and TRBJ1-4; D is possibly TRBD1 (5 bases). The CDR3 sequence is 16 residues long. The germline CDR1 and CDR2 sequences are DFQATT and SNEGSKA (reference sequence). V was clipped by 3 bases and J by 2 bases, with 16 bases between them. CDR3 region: CSASPREVGTNEKLFF. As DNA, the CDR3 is TGCAGTGCTAGTCCCAGGGAGGTTGGGACTAATGAAAAACTGTTTTTT.

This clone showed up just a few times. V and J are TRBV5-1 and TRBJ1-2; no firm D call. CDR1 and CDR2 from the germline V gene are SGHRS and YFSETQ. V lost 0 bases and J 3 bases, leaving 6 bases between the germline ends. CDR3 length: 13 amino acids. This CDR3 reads CASSLDVHYGYTF. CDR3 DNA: TGCGCCAGCAGCTTGGACGTTCACTATGGCTACACCTTC.

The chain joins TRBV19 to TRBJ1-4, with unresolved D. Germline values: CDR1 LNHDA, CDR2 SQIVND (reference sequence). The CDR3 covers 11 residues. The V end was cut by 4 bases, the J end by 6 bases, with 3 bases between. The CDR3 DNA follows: TGTGCCAGTAGTAATTATGAAAAACTGTTTTTT. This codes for CASSNYEKLFF.

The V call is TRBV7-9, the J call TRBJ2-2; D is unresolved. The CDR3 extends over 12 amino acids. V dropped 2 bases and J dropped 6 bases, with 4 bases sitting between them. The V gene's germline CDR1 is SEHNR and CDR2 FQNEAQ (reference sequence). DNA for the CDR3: TGTGCCAGCAGCTTAATGGCCGGGGAGCTGTTTTTT. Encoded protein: CASSLMAGELFF.

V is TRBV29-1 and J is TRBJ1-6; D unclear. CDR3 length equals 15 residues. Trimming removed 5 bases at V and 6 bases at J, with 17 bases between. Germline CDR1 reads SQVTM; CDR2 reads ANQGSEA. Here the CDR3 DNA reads TGCAGCGTTCGGTTGTCGGGCCCGGCTAATTCACCCCTCCACTTT. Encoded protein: CSVRLSGPANSPLHF.

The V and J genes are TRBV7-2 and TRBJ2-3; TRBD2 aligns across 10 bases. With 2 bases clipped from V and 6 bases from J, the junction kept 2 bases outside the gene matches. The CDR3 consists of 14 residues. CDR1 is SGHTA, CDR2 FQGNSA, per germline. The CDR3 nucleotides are TGTGCCAGCAGCTTAAGCGGGGGGGAGGATACGCAGTATTTT. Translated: CASSLSGGEDTQYF.

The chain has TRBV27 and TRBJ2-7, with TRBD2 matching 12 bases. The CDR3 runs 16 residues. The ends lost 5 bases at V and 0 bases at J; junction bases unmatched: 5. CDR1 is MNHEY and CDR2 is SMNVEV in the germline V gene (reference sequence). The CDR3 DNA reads TGTGCCAGCAGTCCACGGACTAGCGGGGCCTCCTACGAGCAGTACTTC. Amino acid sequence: CASSPRTSGASYEQYF.

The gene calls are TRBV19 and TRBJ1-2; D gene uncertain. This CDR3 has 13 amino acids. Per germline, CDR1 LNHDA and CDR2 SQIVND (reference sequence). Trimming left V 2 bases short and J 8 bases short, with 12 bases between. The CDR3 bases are TGTGCCAGTAGTATATTCGGAGAGAACGGCTACACCTTC. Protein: CASSIFGENGYTF.

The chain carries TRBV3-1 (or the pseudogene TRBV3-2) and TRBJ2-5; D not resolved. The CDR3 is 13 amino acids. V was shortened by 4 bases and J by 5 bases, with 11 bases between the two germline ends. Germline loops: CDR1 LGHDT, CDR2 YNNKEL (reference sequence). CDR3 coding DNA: TGTGCCAGCAGCCCCCCGGGTGCGGAGACCCAGTACTTC. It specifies CASSPPGAETQYF.

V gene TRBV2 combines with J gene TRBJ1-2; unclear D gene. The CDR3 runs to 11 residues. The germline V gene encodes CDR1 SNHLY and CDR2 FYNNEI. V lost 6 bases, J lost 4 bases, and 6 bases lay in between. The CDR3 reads CASSPTYGYTF. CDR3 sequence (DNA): TGTGCCAGCAGCCCCACCTATGGCTACACCTTC.

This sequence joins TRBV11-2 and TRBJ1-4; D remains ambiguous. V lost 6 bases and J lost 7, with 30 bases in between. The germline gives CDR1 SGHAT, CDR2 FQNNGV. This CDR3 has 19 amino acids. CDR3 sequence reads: CASRPLPSRGPTGGEKLFF. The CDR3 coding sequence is TGTGCCAGCAGGCCCTTGCCTAGCCGGGGTCCTACGGGTGGTGAAAAACTGTTTTTT. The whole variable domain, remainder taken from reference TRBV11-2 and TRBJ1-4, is EAGVAQSPRYKIIEKRQSVAFWCNPISGHATLYWYQQILGQGPKLLIQFQNNGVVDDSQLPKDRFSAERLKGVDSTLKIQPAKLEDSAVYLCASRPLPSRGPTGGEKLFFGSGTQLSVL.

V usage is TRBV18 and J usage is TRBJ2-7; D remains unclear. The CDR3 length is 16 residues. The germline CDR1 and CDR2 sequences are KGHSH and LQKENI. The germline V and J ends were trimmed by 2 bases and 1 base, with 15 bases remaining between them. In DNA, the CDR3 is TGTGCCAGCTCACCAATGCCCCCCCCGTCTTCCTACGAGCAGTACTTC. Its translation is CASSPMPPPSSYEQYF.

The chain's CDR3 is CASSPSKTGTSSGNTIYF. CDR3 coding DNA: TGCGCCAGCAGCCCCTCGAAGACAGGCACTAGCTCTGGAAACACCATATATTTT. The V call is TRBV5-1, the J call TRBJ1-3; D is possibly TRBD1 (6 bases). CDR1 is SGHRS and CDR2 is YFSETQ in the germline V gene. V shed 4 bases and J shed 0 bases, with 20 bases lying between them. This CDR3 region has 18 residues.

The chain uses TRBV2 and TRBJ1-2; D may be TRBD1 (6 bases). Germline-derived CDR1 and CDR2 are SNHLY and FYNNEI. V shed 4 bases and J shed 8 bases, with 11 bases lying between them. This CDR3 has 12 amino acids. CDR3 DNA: TGTGCCAGCAGTGGATCAGGGGTGGGCTACACCTTC. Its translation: CASSGSGVGYTF. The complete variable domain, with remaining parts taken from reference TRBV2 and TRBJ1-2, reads EPEVTQTPSHQVTQMGQEVILRCVPISNHLYFYWYRQILGQKVEFLVSFYNNEISEKSEIFDDQFSVERPDGSNFTLKIRSTKLEDSAMYFCASSGSGVGYTFGSGTRLTVV.

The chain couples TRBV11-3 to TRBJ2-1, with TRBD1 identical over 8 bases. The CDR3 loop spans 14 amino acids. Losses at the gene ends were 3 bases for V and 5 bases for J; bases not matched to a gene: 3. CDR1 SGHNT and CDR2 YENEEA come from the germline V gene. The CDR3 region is CASSFSGQDNEQFF. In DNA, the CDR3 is TGTGCCAGCAGCTTCTCGGGACAGGACAATGAGCAGTTCTTC.

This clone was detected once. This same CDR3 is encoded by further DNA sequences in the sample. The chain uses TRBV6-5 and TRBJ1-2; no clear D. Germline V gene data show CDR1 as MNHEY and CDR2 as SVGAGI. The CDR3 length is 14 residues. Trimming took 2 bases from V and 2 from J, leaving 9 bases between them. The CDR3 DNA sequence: TGTGCCAGCAGTTACGATCTGGGCAACTATGGCTACACCTTC. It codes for CASSYDLGNYGYTF.

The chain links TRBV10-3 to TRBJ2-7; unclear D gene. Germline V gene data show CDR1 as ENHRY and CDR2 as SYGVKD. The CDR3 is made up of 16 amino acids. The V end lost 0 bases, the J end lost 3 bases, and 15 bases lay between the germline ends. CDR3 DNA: TGTGCCATCAGTGAGTCGAAGGTCAGGCTTGACTACGAGCAGTACTTC. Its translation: CAISESKVRLDYEQYF.

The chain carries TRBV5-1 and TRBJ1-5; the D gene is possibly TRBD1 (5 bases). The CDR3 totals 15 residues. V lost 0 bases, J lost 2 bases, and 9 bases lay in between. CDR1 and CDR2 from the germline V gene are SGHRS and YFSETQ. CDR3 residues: CASSLDSGGNQPQHF. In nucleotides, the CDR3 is TGCGCCAGCAGCTTGGATTCGGGGGGCAATCAGCCCCAGCATTTT.

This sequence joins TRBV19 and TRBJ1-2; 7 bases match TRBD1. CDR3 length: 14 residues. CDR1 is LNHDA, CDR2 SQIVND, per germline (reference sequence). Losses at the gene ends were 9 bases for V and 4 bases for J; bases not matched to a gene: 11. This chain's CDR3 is CASCSTPGGYGYTF. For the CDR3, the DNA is TGTGCCAGCTGTTCAACTCCAGGGGGCTATGGCTACACCTTC.

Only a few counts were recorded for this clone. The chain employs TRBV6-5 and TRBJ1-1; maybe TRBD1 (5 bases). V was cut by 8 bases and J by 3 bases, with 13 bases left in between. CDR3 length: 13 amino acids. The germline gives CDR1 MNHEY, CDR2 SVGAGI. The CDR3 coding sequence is TGTGCCAGCGGTCGGGGGTTCGACACTGAAGCTTTCTTT. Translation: CASGRGFDTEAFF.

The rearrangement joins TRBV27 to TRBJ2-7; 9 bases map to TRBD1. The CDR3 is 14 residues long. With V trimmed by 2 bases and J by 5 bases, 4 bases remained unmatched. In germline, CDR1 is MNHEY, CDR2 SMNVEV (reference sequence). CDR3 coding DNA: TGTGCCAGCAGTTTAGAGGACAGGGGCCACGAGCAGTACTTC. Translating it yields CASSLEDRGHEQYF.

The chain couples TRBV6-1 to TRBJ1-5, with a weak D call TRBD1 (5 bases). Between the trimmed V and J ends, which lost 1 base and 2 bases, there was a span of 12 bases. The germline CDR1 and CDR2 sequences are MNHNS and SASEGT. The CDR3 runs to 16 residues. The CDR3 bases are TGTGCCAGCAGTGAAGGTGTCCAGGGTGGCAATCAGCCCCAGCATTTT. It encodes CASSEGVQGGNQPQHF.

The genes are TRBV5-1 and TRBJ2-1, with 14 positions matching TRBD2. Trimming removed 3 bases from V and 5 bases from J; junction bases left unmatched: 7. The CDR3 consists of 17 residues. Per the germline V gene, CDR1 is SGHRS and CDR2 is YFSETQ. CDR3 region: CASSWGPGLAGDNEQFF. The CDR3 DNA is TGCGCCAGCAGCTGGGGACCGGGACTAGCGGGGGACAATGAGCAGTTCTTC.